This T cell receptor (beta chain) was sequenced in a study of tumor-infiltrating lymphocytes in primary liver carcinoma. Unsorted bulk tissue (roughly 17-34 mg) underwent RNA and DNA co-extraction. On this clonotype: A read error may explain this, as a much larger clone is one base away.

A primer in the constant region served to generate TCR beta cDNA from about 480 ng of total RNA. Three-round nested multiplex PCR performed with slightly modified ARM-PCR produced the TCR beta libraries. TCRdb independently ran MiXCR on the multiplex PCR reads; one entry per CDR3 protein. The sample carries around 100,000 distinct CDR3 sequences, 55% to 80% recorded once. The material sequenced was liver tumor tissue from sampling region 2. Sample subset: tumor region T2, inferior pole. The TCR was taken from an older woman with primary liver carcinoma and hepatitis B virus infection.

The CDR3 reads CASSLGLAGGETQYF. CDR3 DNA sequence: TGTGCCAGCAGCCTGGGACTAGCGGGAGGAGAGACCCAGTACTTC. This chain joins TRBV14 and TRBJ2-5, with 15 bases matching TRBD2. The CDR3 contains 15 residues. CDR1 is SGHDN, CDR2 FVKESK, per germline. After removal of 4 bases from V and 4 bases from J, the junction contained 1 base not matched to a gene. The full variable domain, rest sourced from reference TRBV14 and TRBJ2-5, is EAGVTQFPSHSVIEKGQTVTLRCDPISGHDNLYWYRRVMGKEIKFLLHFVKESKQDESGMPNNRFLAERTGGTYSTLKVQPAELEDSGVYFCASSLGLAGGETQYFGPGTRLLVL.